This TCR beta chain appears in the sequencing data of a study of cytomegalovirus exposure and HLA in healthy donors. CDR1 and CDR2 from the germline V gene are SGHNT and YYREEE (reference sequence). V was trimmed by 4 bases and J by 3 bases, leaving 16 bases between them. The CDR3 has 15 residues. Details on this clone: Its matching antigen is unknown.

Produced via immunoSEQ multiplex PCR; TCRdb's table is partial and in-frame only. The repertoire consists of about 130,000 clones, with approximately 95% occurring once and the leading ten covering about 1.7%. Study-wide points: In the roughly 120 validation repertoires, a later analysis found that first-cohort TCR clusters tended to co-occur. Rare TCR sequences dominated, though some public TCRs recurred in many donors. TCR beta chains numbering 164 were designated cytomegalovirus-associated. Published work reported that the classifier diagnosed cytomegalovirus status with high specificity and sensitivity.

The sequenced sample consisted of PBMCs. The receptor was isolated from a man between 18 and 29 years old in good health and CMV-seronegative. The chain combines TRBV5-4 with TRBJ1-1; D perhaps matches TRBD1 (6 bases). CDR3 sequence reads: CASSTTTAGDTEAFF. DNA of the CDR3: TGTGCCAGCAGCACCACGACAGCAGGGGACACTGAAGCTTTCTTT. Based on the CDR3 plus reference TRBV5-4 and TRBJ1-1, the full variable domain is ETGVTQSPTHLIKTRGQQVTLRCSSQSGHNTVSWYQQALGQGPQFIFQYYREEENGRGNFPPRFSGLQFPNYSSELNVNALELDDSALYLCASSTTTAGDTEAFFGQGTRLTVV.